The 9 T cell receptor beta chains below were found in one sample sequenced in a study of T cell changes during pregnancy in multiple sclerosis. Measured with immunoSEQ multiplex PCR; TCRdb has only the in-frame clones, and not every one. The profile covers 65,000 to 95,000 clones, with roughly 91% appearing a single time and 2.6% taken by the ten largest. Sample: peripheral blood, taken after pregnancy. The receptors shown here come from a female donor in good health, enrolled as a control in a pregnancy study.

The V gene is TRBV19, the J gene TRBJ1-4, with 7 positions matching TRBD1. CDR3 length: 15 amino acids. CDR1 LNHDA and CDR2 SQIVND come from the germline V gene (reference sequence). Losses at the gene ends were 7 bases for V and 10 bases for J; bases not matched to a gene: 15. The CDR3 coding sequence is TGTGCCAGTACCGACACGGGACAGCCCTGGGGAAAACTGTTTTTT. Its translation: CASTDTGQPWGKLFF.

This sequence joins TRBV7-2 and TRBJ2-5; 10 nucleotides match TRBD2. Germline V gene lookup returns CDR1 SGHTA and CDR2 FQGNSA. V was clipped by 3 bases and J by 5 bases; unmatched bases: 6. This CDR3 is 15 amino acids long. The CDR3 loop is CASSFSGRAGETQYF. The CDR3 bases are TGTGCCAGCAGCTTCAGCGGGAGGGCCGGGGAGACCCAGTACTTC.

The V gene is TRBV5-1, the J gene TRBJ2-7, with 7 bases identical to TRBD1. The CDR3 sequence is 14 residues long. Per germline, CDR1 SGHRS and CDR2 YFSETQ. The V gene end was trimmed by 0 bases and the J gene end by 4 bases; junction bases not matched to a gene: 4. The CDR3 region is CASSLGQGGYEQYF. In DNA form, the CDR3 reads TGCGCCAGCAGCTTGGGACAGGGTGGGTACGAGCAGTACTTC.

The DNA of the CDR3 is TGTGCCAGCAGTGGCGGGACTTCATACGAGCAGTACTTC. It specifies CASSGGTSYEQYF. The chain couples TRBV2 to TRBJ2-7; tentative D call: TRBD2 (6 bases). There are 13 residues in the CDR3. V gave up 4 bases and J gave up 4 bases, with 11 bases separating them. Germline V CDR1 and CDR2: SNHLY, FYNNEI.

This clone has more than one count but fewer than ten. Here the CDR3 reads CASTPTGGDGELFF. The CDR3 DNA is TGTGCCAGCACCCCGACGGGGGGTGACGGGGAGCTGTTTTTT. The chain recombines TRBV7-3 with TRBJ2-2, with TRBD2 identical over 7 bases. This CDR3 is 14 amino acids long. Germline V lookup: CDR1 SGHTA, CDR2 FQGTGA. The J segment lost 7 bases and the V segment lost 7 bases, leaving 9 bases of the junction unmatched.

The J gene is TRBJ2-3, the V gene TRBV6-4; 11 bases line up with TRBD2. The trim removed 0 bases at V and 1 base at J, leaving 0 bases unmatched. Germline V gene lookup returns CDR1 MRHNA and CDR2 SNTAGT. This CDR3 spans 16 amino acids. The CDR3 nucleotides read TGTGCCAGCAGTGACTCGACTAGCGGGGGCACAGATACGCAGTATTTT. Translated, it gives CASSDSTSGGTDTQYF.

The chain has TRBV19 and TRBJ2-1; 7 nucleotides line up with TRBD2. With V trimmed by 7 bases and J by 3 bases, 24 bases remained unmatched. The germline V gene has CDR1 LNHDA and CDR2 SQIVND (reference sequence). The CDR3 contains 20 residues. The CDR3 sequence: CASTPIRDGAGRLVYNEQFF. The CDR3, as DNA: TGTGCCAGTACCCCAATCAGGGACGGAGCGGGGAGACTGGTCTACAATGAGCAGTTCTTC.

The rearrangement uses TRBV18 and TRBJ2-3; 15 bases align to TRBD2. The trim removed 3 bases at V and 2 bases at J, leaving 3 bases unmatched. Germline CDR1 reads KGHSH; CDR2 reads LQKENI. CDR3 size: 17 residues. The CDR3 DNA reads as TGTGCCAGCTCACCGGGGACTAGCGGGAGGCCCACAGATACGCAGTATTTT. Translating gives CASSPGTSGRPTDTQYF.

The chain carries TRBV7-9 and TRBJ2-7; D is perhaps TRBD2 (7 bases). The CDR3 contains 19 residues. V lost 2 bases and J 3 bases, leaving 26 bases between the germline ends. The germline V gene has CDR1 SEHNR and CDR2 FQNEAQ (reference sequence). For the CDR3, the DNA is TGTGCCAGCAGCTTACCGGGGTCGGGGGGCCGTAAGCAGGGCTACGAGCAGTACTTC. Protein: CASSLPGSGGRKQGYEQYF.